Sequencing of this T cell receptor beta chain was carried out in a study of blood T cell repertoires in COVID-19. On the study more broadly: The United States, Italy and Spain supplied acute and convalescent COVID-19 samples. The cDNA or gDNA used as material had been derived from T cells, B-cell-depleted T cells, or PBMCs.

This CDR3 spans 15 amino acids. The V gene lost 2 bases and the J gene lost 4 bases, with 9 bases spanning the gap. Germline values: CDR1 MGHRA, CDR2 YSYEKL. TCRdb's table, derived via immunoSEQ multiplex PCR, lists solely in-frame clones and lacks some. The table has fewer than 300,000 clones, about nine tenths seen once. This chain connects TRBV4-1 to TRBJ1-6, with D possibly being TRBD1 (5 bases). Sequencing was done on a sample of PBMCs or T cells enriched from blood (not recorded which). The sequence was obtained from a man aged 18 to 30 who had recovered from COVID-19. CDR3 residues: CASSQMTDYNSPLHF. As DNA, the CDR3 is TGCGCCAGCAGCCAAATGACAGATTATAATTCACCCCTCCACTTT.